This passage covers 17 T cell receptor beta chains from one sample sequenced in a study of T-cell memory formation after mild COVID-19. Using its own MiXCR run on the 5' RACE reads, TCRdb lists one record per CDR3 protein. The table includes about 290,000 distinct CDR3 sequences, more than 15% detected once. Sequencing used PBMCs or a T cell subset sorted from them (not recorded which). These receptor sequences come from a man younger than 35 who had mild COVID-19 (a few samples of this study predate the infection). Cell type and time point are not known.

This clonotype was seen a handful of times. The genes are TRBV4-3 and TRBJ1-1; D is undetermined. V was shortened by 0 bases and J by 0 bases, with 8 bases between the two germline ends. The CDR3 has 15 residues. Looked up from germline, CDR1 is LGHNA and CDR2 is YSLEER. CDR3 DNA sequence: TGCGCCAGCAGCCAAGATTTAGGTCTGAACACTGAAGCTTTCTTT. It is translated as CASSQDLGLNTEAFF.

The chain employs TRBV7-2 and TRBJ1-5; D perhaps matches TRBD1 (6 bases). This CDR3 has 15 amino acids. V shed 1 base and J shed 7 bases, with 14 bases lying between them. CDR1 SGHTA and CDR2 FQGNSA come from the germline V gene. The CDR3 nucleotides are TGTGCCAGCAGCTTAGAAAGCCGGGGGGGCCAGCCCCAGCATTTT. Amino acid sequence: CASSLESRGGQPQHF.

A few counts support this clonotype. The chain has TRBV29-1 and TRBJ2-7, with 11 bases lining up with TRBD1. The J segment lost 6 bases and the V segment lost 3 bases, leaving 7 bases of the junction unmatched. The CDR3 contains 14 residues. Looked up from germline, CDR1 is SQVTM and CDR2 is ANQGSEA. This CDR3 is CSVEKGTGGSEQYF. The CDR3 nucleotides read TGCAGCGTTGAGAAAGGGACAGGGGGGAGCGAGCAGTACTTC.

This clonotype was detected ten times or more. The CDR3 DNA follows: TGCGCCAGCAGCCAAGTTTTGGACAAGAACTACGAGCAGTACTTC. This gives the protein CASSQVLDKNYEQYF. This chain uses TRBV4-1 with TRBJ2-7, with a weak D call TRBD1 (5 bases). Germline lookup yields CDR1 MGHRA and CDR2 YSYEKL. V was trimmed by 1 base and J by 3 bases, leaving 13 bases between them. The CDR3 is 15 residues long.

This clonotype was recorded a few times. The V gene is TRBV7-2, the J gene TRBJ2-4; 8 positions match TRBD2. V lost 3 bases and J lost 1; bases outside the gene matches: 14. Germline V gene data show CDR1 as SGHTA and CDR2 as FQGNSA. This CDR3 spans 19 amino acids. As DNA, the CDR3 is TGTGCCAGCAGCTTGCGTTCCGCGGGGGGAGGAGGGGCCAAAAACATTCAGTACTTC. Encoded protein: CASSLRSAGGGGAKNIQYF.

The rearrangement uses TRBV7-2 and TRBJ2-4, with D perhaps assigned TRBD1 or TRBD2 (5 bases each). The length of the CDR3 is 14 residues. V lost 1 base and J 9 bases, leaving 13 bases between the germline ends. Germline V gives CDR1 SGHTA, CDR2 FQGNSA. The CDR3 sequence: CASSLDSGTGIQYF. For the CDR3, the DNA is TGTGCCAGCAGCTTAGATTCTGGGACGGGCATTCAGTACTTC. The entire variable domain, with the rest obtained from reference TRBV7-2 and TRBJ2-4, is as follows: GAGVSQSPSNKVTEKGKDVELRCDPISGHTALYWYRQSLGQGLEFLIYFQGNSAPDKSGLPSDRFSAERTGGSVSTLTIQRTQQEDSAVYLCASSLDSGTGIQYFGAGTRLSVL.

This clonotype appeared a few times. The V gene is TRBV11-1, the J gene TRBJ1-1, with TRBD1 as a possible D gene (5 bases). The CDR3 runs to 14 residues. Germline V gene data show CDR1 as SGHAT and CDR2 as FQDESV (reference sequence). V lost 4 bases and J lost 7, with 16 bases in between. CDR3 coding DNA: TGTGCCAGCAGCTGGAGGGGCGAACGGGTTGAAGCTTTCTTT. Protein product: CASSWRGERVEAFF.

In this sample, this clonotype turned up a few times. The chain uses TRBV20-1 and TRBJ2-3, with a possible D match to TRBD2 (6 bases). This CDR3 region has 15 residues. CDR1 is DFQATT and CDR2 is SNEGSKA in the germline V gene (reference sequence). Trimming removed 4 bases from V and 0 bases from J, with 14 bases in between. CDR3 sequence (DNA): TGCAGTGCTAAGTGGGCGGGGACTAGCACAGATACGCAGTATTTT. It yields the protein CSAKWAGTSTDTQYF.

The chain is built from TRBV4-3 and TRBJ2-1; 9 positions match TRBD2. The CDR3 totals 14 residues. V lost 4 bases to trimming and J lost 6 bases; unmatched junction nucleotides: 4. Germline V lookup: CDR1 LGHNA, CDR2 YSLEER. The CDR3, as DNA: TGCGCCAGCAGCCCCGGGACTAGCATCAATGAGCAGTTCTTC. This codes for CASSPGTSINEQFF.

The V and J genes are TRBV9 and TRBJ2-3; TRBD2 agrees at 10 bases. The germline V gene has CDR1 SGDLS and CDR2 YYNGEE. The CDR3 covers 15 residues. Losses at the gene ends were 4 bases for V and 4 bases for J; bases not matched to a gene: 6. CDR3 sequence reads: CASSRSGGASDTQYF. In nucleotides, the CDR3 is TGTGCCAGCAGCCGAAGCGGGGGGGCTTCAGATACGCAGTATTTT. The full variable domain, completed using reference TRBV9 and TRBJ2-3, is DSGVTQTPKHLITATGQRVTLRCSPRSGDLSVYWYQQSLDQGLQFLIQYYNGEERAKGNILERFSAQQFPDLHSELNLSSLELGDSALYFCASSRSGGASDTQYFGPGTRLTVL.

This clonotype has just a few counts. The chain combines TRBV15 with TRBJ1-2; unclear D gene. V was clipped by 0 bases and J by 4 bases, with 15 bases between them. This CDR3 region has 16 residues. Germline CDR1 and CDR2: LNHNV and YYDKDF (reference sequence). Here the CDR3 DNA reads TGTGCCACCAGCAGAGATTCGTTTGCATTTAGCTATGGCTACACCTTC. Translated, it gives CATSRDSFAFSYGYTF.

This rearrangement joins TRBV12-3 or TRBV12-4 to TRBJ2-7; D unresolved. Trimming left V 8 bases short and J 9 bases short, with 17 bases between. This CDR3 has 12 amino acids. The DNA of the CDR3 is TGTGCCAGCGGAGTTGGGAACACGGGGCAGTACGTC. Its translation is CASGVGNTGQYV.

This clonotype was found a few times. The chain links TRBV15 to TRBJ2-7; 10 nucleotides line up with TRBD1. The CDR3 extends over 16 amino acids. CDR1 and CDR2 from the germline V gene are LNHNV and YYDKDF (reference sequence). After removal of 1 base from V and 2 bases from J, the junction contained 5 bases not matched to a gene. CDR3 bases: TGTGCCACCAGCAGAGCCACAGGACAGGGGGCCTACGAGCAGTACGTC. Protein product: CATSRATGQGAYEQYV.

The chain employs TRBV2 and TRBJ2-3, with a possible D match to TRBD2 (7 bases). The CDR3 spans 16 residues. Between the trimmed V and J ends, which lost 7 bases and 2 bases, there was a span of 19 bases. Per the germline V gene, CDR1 is SNHLY and CDR2 is FYNNEI. The CDR3, as DNA: TGTGCCAGCACCCTAGGGGGGCTAGCGGACACAGATACGCAGTATTTT. Translating it yields CASTLGGLADTDTQYF. The variable domain in full, with the rest retrieved from reference TRBV2 and TRBJ2-3, is EPEVTQTPSHQVTQMGQEVILRCVPISNHLYFYWYRQILGQKVEFLVSFYNNEISEKSEIFDDQFSVERPDGSNFTLKIRSTKLEDSAMYFCASTLGGLADTDTQYFGPGTRLTVL.

The chain has TRBV18 and TRBJ2-5, with TRBD1 matching over 7 bases. Germline V gives CDR1 KGHSH, CDR2 LQKENI. This CDR3 is 14 amino acids long. J was trimmed by 1 base and V by 4 bases; bases with no gene match: 3. The CDR3 nucleotides are TGTGCCAGCTCACGGGGACAGTCCCAAGAGACCCAGTACTTC. Translated: CASSRGQSQETQYF.

Only a few counts were recorded for this clonotype. This sequence joins TRBV6-6 and TRBJ1-5, with D perhaps matching TRBD1 (5 bases). The V end was cut by 3 bases, the J end by 2 bases, with 17 bases between. The germline V gene encodes CDR1 MNHNY and CDR2 SVGAGI (reference sequence). CDR3 length: 17 residues. The CDR3 protein is CASSYSRDGIRNQPQHF. The CDR3, as DNA: TGTGCCAGCAGTTATAGTAGGGACGGGATACGCAATCAGCCCCAGCATTTT.

In its sample, this clonotype was seen a few times. The chain carries TRBV7-9 and TRBJ2-5; D gene uncertain. V was pared by 1 base and J by 7 bases, with 7 bases between. CDR1 SEHNR and CDR2 FQNEAQ come from the germline V gene (reference sequence). The CDR3 length is 12 residues. Here the CDR3 DNA reads TGTGCCAGCAGCTTAGGGCCCGCGACCCAGTACTTC. Residues: CASSLGPATQYF.